The present TCR beta chain was sequenced within a study of blood T cell repertoires in COVID-19 (dated by TCRdb to the early 2020s). Looking at the study overall: Collaborator samples came from the United States, Italy and Spain and covered acute and convalescent phases of COVID-19. The repertoires were made available in a free public database intended to serve as a resource for research on the immune response to SARS-CoV-2. The prospective study material was composed of cDNA or gDNA derived from T cells, B-cell-depleted T cells, or PBMCs. The dataset comprised deeply sampled blood TCRbeta repertoires from subjects exposed to, actively infected with, or recovered from COVID-19. The samples were drawn from two sources: the first 160 participants of the ongoing ImmuneRACE study, and fewer than 1,500 subjects contributed by 6 global collaborators. Where available, HLA class I and class II types were taken from metadata supplied by the sample provider and were not determined by assay-based typing. Sample metadata almost always included a de-identified subject ID, COVID-19 status, age in years and sex.

The collaborating institutions used their own protocols to collect whole blood in K2EDTA tubes. For TCRbeta analysis, collaborator samples were shipped as frozen whole blood, as isolated PBMCs, or as DNA extracted from either sample type. Results and caveats for the whole study, not just this receptor: The amount of clinical and demographic metadata varied by source and participant and was provided uncurated.

TCRbeta CDR3 regions were amplified from genomic DNA using the immunoSEQ Assay, a bias-controlled multiplex PCR. The paper's data handling went like this. The number of nucleated cells in each sample was estimated by amplification of reference gene primers within the assay. Sequence reads were collapsed and filtered to measure the absolute abundance of every unique TCRbeta CDR3 rearrangement. For each sample, productive Simpson clonality was calculated as the square root of Simpson's diversity index across productive rearrangements. TCRdb's version of the immuneACCESS table is confined to in-frame rearrangements and falls short of the full clone set. An unresolved V gene accounts for under half of the shortfall where checked; the remainder is of unknown origin. The V and J calls and the clone size are those of that table, but D and trimming were determined from the DNA. The sample includes 90,000 to 120,000 clones, with almost 85% observed a single time. The ten biggest clones cover less than 5% of the sample.

In the case of this clone: The antigen it binds to is not known. Per-base qualities were not stored, and no clone one base away is much larger.

Compared with germline, V lacks 4 bases and J lacks 4 bases; bases without a gene match: 7. Measured from the cysteine to the phenylalanine, the CDR3 is 14 residues long. Only the CDR3 portion is preserved as DNA: 42 bases, with reading frame beginning at the first base. The germline V gene (reference sequence) supplies CDR1 SGHNT and CDR2 YYREEE. The sample was peripheral blood. This sequence was found in a human donor in a cohort sampled during active COVID-19. The chain joins TRBV5-4 to TRBJ2-7; TRBD2 matches 8 bases in the middle. The CDR3 protein is CASSPGGGRYEQYF. In nucleotides, the sequence is TGTGCCAGCAGCCCCGGGGGGGGCAGGTACGAGCAGTACTTC.